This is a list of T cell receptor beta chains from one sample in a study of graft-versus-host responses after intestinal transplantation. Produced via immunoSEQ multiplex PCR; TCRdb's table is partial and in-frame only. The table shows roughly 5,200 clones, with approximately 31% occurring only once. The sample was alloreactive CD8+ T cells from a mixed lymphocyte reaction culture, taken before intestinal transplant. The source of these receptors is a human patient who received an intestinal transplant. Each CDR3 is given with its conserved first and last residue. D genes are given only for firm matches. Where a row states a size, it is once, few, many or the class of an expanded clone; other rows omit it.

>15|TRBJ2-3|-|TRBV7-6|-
TGTGCCAGCAGCTCGCAGGGGATATGGACAGATACGCAGTATTTT
CASSSQGIWTDTQYF
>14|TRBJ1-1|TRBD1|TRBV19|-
TGTGCCAGTGAAGACAGGGGCGCCTCCTTCTATGCTTTCTTT
CASEDRGASFYAFF
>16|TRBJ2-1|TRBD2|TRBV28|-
TGTGCCAGCAGTTCAGCAGTAGCGGGAGGAGAGAATGAGCAGTTCTTC
CASSSAVAGGENEQFF
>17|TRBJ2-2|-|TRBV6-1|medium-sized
TGTGCCAGCAGTGAAGAGCCCGCATCGTACTACACCGGGGAGCTGTTTTTT
CASSEEPASYYTGELFF
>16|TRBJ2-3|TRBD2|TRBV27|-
TGTGCCAGCAGTAACGAGCGGGGGGGAAAGGCAGATACGCAGTATTTT
CASSNERGGKADTQYF
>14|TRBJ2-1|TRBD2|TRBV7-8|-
TGTGCCAGCAGCAGAAGCGGGAGTGGCAATGAGCAGTTCTTC
CASSRSGSGNEQFF
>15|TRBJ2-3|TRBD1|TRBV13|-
TGTGCCAGCAGCCGACCCGGGACAGAGGTGGATACGCAGTATTTT
CASSRPGTEVDTQYF
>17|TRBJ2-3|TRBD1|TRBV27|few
TGTGCCAGCAGTTTTACCTCGAGGACAGGGTTTTTAGATACGCAGTATTTT
CASSFTSRTGFLDTQYF
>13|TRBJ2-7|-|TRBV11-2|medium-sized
TGTGCCAGCAGCTTAGGGGACTCGTACGAGCAGTACTTC
CASSLGDSYEQYF
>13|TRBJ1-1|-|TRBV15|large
TGTGCCACCAGCATTACAGCAAACACTGAAGCTTTCTTT
CATSITANTEAFF
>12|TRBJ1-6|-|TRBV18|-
TGTGCCAGCTCACGATTCGGGGAAACCCTCCACTTT
CASSRFGETLHF
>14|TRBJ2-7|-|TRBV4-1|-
TGCGCCAGCAGCCAAGATTTGTCTTACTACGAGCAGTACTTC
CASSQDLSYYEQYF
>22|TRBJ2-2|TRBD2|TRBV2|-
TGTGCCAGCAGTCTTCGGGCAAGGAGCGGGAGGGCCCCTTTTGTACGCACCGGGGAGCTGTTTTTT
CASSLRARSGRAPFVRTGELFF
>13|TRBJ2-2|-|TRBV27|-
TGTGCCAGCTCGGGACAAAACACCGGGGAGCTGTTTTTT
CASSGQNTGELFF
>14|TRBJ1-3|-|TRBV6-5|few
TGTGCCAGCAGTGCGGGGTCCGGGTGGAACACCATATATTTT
CASSAGSGWNTIYF
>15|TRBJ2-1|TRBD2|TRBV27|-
TGTGCCAGCAGTTTATGGGCTAGCGGGGAGGGTGAGCAGTTCTTC
CASSLWASGEGEQFF
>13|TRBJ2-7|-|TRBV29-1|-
TGCAGCGTTGGAGGGCGCGAAATCTACGAGCAGTACTTC
CSVGGREIYEQYF
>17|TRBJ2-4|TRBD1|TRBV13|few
TGTGCCAGCAGCTTAGGCCGGGACAGGGCATTCAAAAACATTCAGTACTTC
CASSLGRDRAFKNIQYF
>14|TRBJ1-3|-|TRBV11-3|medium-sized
TGTGCCAGCAGCTTGGCGGGGCCTGGAAACACCATATATTTT
CASSLAGPGNTIYF
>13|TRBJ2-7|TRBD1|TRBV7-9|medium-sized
TGTGCCAGCAGCTATCGGGACAGGCCATTGCAGTACTTC
CASSYRDRPLQYF